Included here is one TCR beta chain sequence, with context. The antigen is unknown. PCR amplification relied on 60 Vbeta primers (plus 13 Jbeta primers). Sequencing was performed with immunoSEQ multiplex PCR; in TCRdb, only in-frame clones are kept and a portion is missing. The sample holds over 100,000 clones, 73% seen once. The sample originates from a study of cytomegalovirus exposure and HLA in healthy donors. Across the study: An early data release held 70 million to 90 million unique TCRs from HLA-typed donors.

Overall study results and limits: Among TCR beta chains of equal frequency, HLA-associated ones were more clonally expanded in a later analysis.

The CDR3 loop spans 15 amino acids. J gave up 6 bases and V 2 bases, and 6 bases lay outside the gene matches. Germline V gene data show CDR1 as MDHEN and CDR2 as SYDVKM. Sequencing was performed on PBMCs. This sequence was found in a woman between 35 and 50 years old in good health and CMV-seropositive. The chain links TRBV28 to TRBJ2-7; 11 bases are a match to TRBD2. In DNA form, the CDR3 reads TGTGCCAGCAGTTTAACTAGCGGGGGCTCAGTCGAGCAGTACTTC. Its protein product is CASSLTSGGSVEQYF. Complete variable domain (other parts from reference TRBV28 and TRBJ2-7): DVKVTQSSRYLVKRTGEKVFLECVQDMDHENMFWYRQDPGLGLRLIYFSYDVKMKEKGDIPEGYSVSREKKERFSLILESASTNQTSMYLCASSLTSGGSVEQYFGPGTRLTVT.